Detailed here is one TCR beta chain. Its antigen is still unknown. Profiled with immunoSEQ multiplex PCR; TCRdb holds only in-frame clones, not every one. The sample has roughly 110,000 clones, roughly 90% seen once. These data come from a study of T cell responses to AZD1222 COVID-19 vaccine. CDR3 size: 15 residues. V shed 6 bases and J shed 0 bases, with 13 bases lying between them. Germline V gives CDR1 MNHEY, CDR2 SVGAGI. Study findings and constraints: Distributed over spike, vaccine-associated CD4 TCRs predominated at 160-218 and 743-854. Researchers took repertoire samples only after the peak T cell response had come. The study reported that nearly half of spike-specific TCRs target unmutated variant regions.

The chain is built from TRBV6-5 and TRBJ2-3; perhaps TRBD1 as D (6 bases). Sequenced here: peripheral blood, sampled on day 0 of AZD1222 vaccination. The sequence was obtained from an adult in good health. CDR3 nucleotide sequence: TGTGCCAGCAGCCGGACAGCTACTAGCACAGATACGCAGTATTTT. This gives the protein CASSRTATSTDTQYF.